These T cell receptor beta chains were read from a single sample in a study of T cell responses to AZD1222 COVID-19 vaccine. Some clones are missing from TCRdb's copy, which holds only in-frame ones; the method was immunoSEQ multiplex PCR. The data hold just over 90,000 clones, with 75% to 90% observed a single time. The starting material was peripheral blood, obtained 28 days after the second AZD1222 dose. The receptors here all came from an adult who received the AZD1222 COVID-19 vaccine. The CDR3 runs from the conserved cysteine through the conserved F or W. The D gene is left open where the match is weak. Size tells how often a clone was seen (once, few, many) or the class of an expanded clone, and some rows leave it out.

cdr3_nt,cdr3_aa,cdr3_length,d_call,clone_size,j_call,v_call
TGCGCCAGCAGCTCAGTCTCCTACGAGCAGTACTTC,CASSSVSYEQYF,12,.,.,TRBJ2-7,TRBV5-1
TGTGCCAGCTCACCGGGTTTTGGGGGCAACTCTGGAAACACCATATATTTT,CASSPGFGGNSGNTIYF,17,.,.,TRBJ1-3,TRBV18
TGCGCCAGCAGCTTGGGACAGCTGAATGAGCAGTTCTTC,CASSLGQLNEQFF,13,.,.,TRBJ2-1,TRBV5-1
TGTGCCAGCAGTTTAGGAAAGGGTTTTACTCTGGGGGCCAACGTCCTGACTTTC,CASSLGKGFTLGANVLTF,18,.,.,TRBJ2-6,TRBV27
TGTGCCAGCAGTTTGGGTCGCGCACAGCCCCAGCATTTT,CASSLGRAQPQHF,13,.,.,TRBJ1-5,TRBV12-3/TRBV12-4
TGCAGCGGTTGGAACACTGAAGCTTTCTTT,CSGWNTEAFF,10,.,.,TRBJ1-1,TRBV29-1
TGTGCCAGCAGTGAATGGGACAGTGGGAATGAAAAACTGTTTTTT,CASSEWDSGNEKLFF,15,TRBD1,.,TRBJ1-4,TRBV6-1
TGTGCCAGCAGCTTGTATGAGAATGAAGCTTTCTTT,CASSLYENEAFF,12,.,.,TRBJ1-1,TRBV5-6
TGTGCTAAAGGCGATGACGAGCAGTACTTC,CAKGDDEQYF,10,.,.,TRBJ2-7,TRBV19
TGTGCCAGCAGGGATGAGAACACCGGGGAGCTGTTTTTT,CASRDENTGELFF,13,.,.,TRBJ2-2,TRBV19
TGTGCCAGCAGTCGCGGGGGGGAGGGCAATGAGCAGTTCTTC,CASSRGGEGNEQFF,14,TRBD2,.,TRBJ2-1,TRBV7-2
TGCGCCAGCAGCTTGGTGGACAAGAGTAACTATGGCTACACCTTC,CASSLVDKSNYGYTF,15,.,.,TRBJ1-2,TRBV5-1
TGTGCCACCAGCAGAAGGACTAGCGGGGGCTACCAAGAGACCCAGTACTTC,CATSRRTSGGYQETQYF,17,TRBD2,.,TRBJ2-5,TRBV15
TGTGCCAGCTACGGCAGTCAAGAGACCCAGTACTTC,CASYGSQETQYF,12,.,.,TRBJ2-5,TRBV2
TGTGCCACCAGTCGCGCCGAGGATGGGACCAATGAGCAGTTCTTC,CATSRAEDGTNEQFF,15,.,.,TRBJ2-1,TRBV24-1
TGTGCCAGTAGGGGGGAGGGGCTCGGCACTGAAGCTTTCTTT,CASRGEGLGTEAFF,14,.,.,TRBJ1-1,TRBV19
TGTGCCAGTAATTCCTTCGTGAGGACTGGAAACACCATATATTTT,CASNSFVRTGNTIYF,15,.,.,TRBJ1-3,TRBV19
TGTGCCAGCAGCCCCCAAGCTAGCGGGGGGTCCCTTAGGTCAAGCACAGATACGCAGTATTTT,CASSPQASGGSLRSSTDTQYF,21,TRBD2,.,TRBJ2-3,TRBV9
TGCAGCGTTGAAGAGGCGGCCCGCACCGGGGAGCTGTTTTTT,CSVEEAARTGELFF,14,.,.,TRBJ2-2,TRBV29-1
TGTGCCAGCAGCTTAGGGTCGCCTTTAAACTTC,CASSLGSPLNF,11,.,.,TRBJ2-5,TRBV7-6
TGTGCCAGCAGTCCCCTTCGGGACAGGGGCAATCAGCCCCAGCATTTT,CASSPLRDRGNQPQHF,16,TRBD1,.,TRBJ1-5,TRBV6-4
TGTGCCAGTAGTATCGGACTAGCGGCCTACAATGAGCAGTTCTTC,CASSIGLAAYNEQFF,15,TRBD2,.,TRBJ2-1,TRBV19
TGTGCCAGTAGTATAGCACATAATTACCAGCCCCAGCATTTT,CASSIAHNYQPQHF,14,.,.,TRBJ1-5,TRBV19
TGTGCCAGCAGCTTAGAAATGGGCGTCTTCTTTGGTGCTTTCTTT,CASSLEMGVFFGAFF,15,.,.,TRBJ1-1,TRBV7-9
TGTGCCAGCAGCTTAACTCCAACGGGTGGCACTGAAGCTTTCTTT,CASSLTPTGGTEAFF,15,.,.,TRBJ1-1,TRBV7-2
TGTGCCAGCAGCCAACGACTAGCGGGGGCCAATGAGCAGTTCTTC,CASSQRLAGANEQFF,15,TRBD2,.,TRBJ2-1,TRBV7-2
TGTGCCAGCGGTGAGTCGGGCCTATATTCACCCCTCCACTTT,CASGESGLYSPLHF,14,.,.,TRBJ1-6,TRBV6-1
TGTGCCAGCAGTTACTCGGTCTATAGCAATCAGCCCCAGCATTTT,CASSYSVYSNQPQHF,15,.,.,TRBJ1-5,TRBV6-5
TGCGCCAGCAGCCAGGGGGGCCTGGCCAAAAACATTCAGTACTTC,CASSQGGLAKNIQYF,15,.,.,TRBJ2-4,TRBV4-3
TGTGCCAGTAGTTTATCCGGGACTAGACGTCCACAAGAGACCCAGTACTTC,CASSLSGTRRPQETQYF,17,TRBD2,.,TRBJ2-5,TRBV19
TGTGCCAGCAGCCAAGTCAGTCTCGGGAGGGTAGAGCAGTTCTTC,CASSQVSLGRVEQFF,15,TRBD2,.,TRBJ2-1,TRBV7-2
TGTGCCAGCAGCTACTCCCCGGATGCCTCCTATAATTCACCCCTCCACTTT,CASSYSPDASYNSPLHF,17,.,.,TRBJ1-6,TRBV27
TGTGCCAGCAGCTTAGTCATTTCTACGGGGGGCTTAACGGATGAGCAGTTCTTC,CASSLVISTGGLTDEQFF,18,.,once,TRBJ2-1,TRBV13
TGTGCCAGCAGGGGCTCTCGTGTCCTGAACACTGAAGCTTTCTTT,CASRGSRVLNTEAFF,15,.,.,TRBJ1-1,TRBV2
TGTGCCAGCAGCTTATCCGGGACTTTAGGCAATGAGCAGTTCTTC,CASSLSGTLGNEQFF,15,.,.,TRBJ2-1,TRBV7-3
TGTGCCAGCAGCGTATGGGGTAGCGGCTATGAGCAGTTCTTC,CASSVWGSGYEQFF,14,.,few,TRBJ2-1,TRBV9
TGTGCCAGCAGTGAATGGACAGAATCGGCTCAGCCCCAGCATTTT,CASSEWTESAQPQHF,15,.,few,TRBJ1-5,TRBV6-1
TGTGCCAGCAGCCAAGCCGATCTTAAGGGTGAAAAACTGTTTTTT,CASSQADLKGEKLFF,15,.,.,TRBJ1-4,TRBV4-2
TGTGCCAGCAGCGGACAGGCCCAAGAGACCCAGTACTTC,CASSGQAQETQYF,13,TRBD1,.,TRBJ2-5,TRBV6-2/TRBV6-3
TGCGCCAGCAGCTTGGGAGGGACAGGGGGCCGCTACGAGCAGTACTTC,CASSLGGTGGRYEQYF,16,TRBD1,.,TRBJ2-7,TRBV5-1
TGCGCCAGCAGCCAAGATAGGGGGGTGACCCATAATTCACCCCTCCACTTT,CASSQDRGVTHNSPLHF,17,.,.,TRBJ1-6,TRBV4-3
TGTGCCAGCACCGCGGCGGGGGGCTATGGCTACACCTTC,CASTAAGGYGYTF,13,.,.,TRBJ1-2,TRBV6-6
TGCAGTGCTAGTAGGCCAGATACGCAGTATTTT,CSASRPDTQYF,11,.,.,TRBJ2-3,TRBV20-1
TGTGCCAGCAGCTGGACTAGCGGGAGTCGGAATGAGCAGTTCTTC,CASSWTSGSRNEQFF,15,TRBD2,.,TRBJ2-1,TRBV5-6
TGCGCCAGCAGCTTCAAGGGCGACTCCTACGAGCAGTACTTC,CASSFKGDSYEQYF,14,.,.,TRBJ2-7,TRBV5-1
TGTGCCAGCAGTCCCGACCCCACACTAGCGGGAGCCAATGAGCAGTTCTTC,CASSPDPTLAGANEQFF,17,TRBD2,.,TRBJ2-1,TRBV6-2/TRBV6-3
TGTGCCAGCAGCTTGACTAGAAGCACAGATACGCAGTATTTT,CASSLTRSTDTQYF,14,.,.,TRBJ2-3,TRBV7-2
TGTGCCAGCAGCTGGACCGGGTCTGGGAATTCACCCCTCCACTTT,CASSWTGSGNSPLHF,15,.,.,TRBJ1-6,TRBV7-9
TGTGCCAGCTCACCGAAAGCGGGGTACACCGGGGAGCTGTTTTTT,CASSPKAGYTGELFF,15,TRBD2,.,TRBJ2-2,TRBV18